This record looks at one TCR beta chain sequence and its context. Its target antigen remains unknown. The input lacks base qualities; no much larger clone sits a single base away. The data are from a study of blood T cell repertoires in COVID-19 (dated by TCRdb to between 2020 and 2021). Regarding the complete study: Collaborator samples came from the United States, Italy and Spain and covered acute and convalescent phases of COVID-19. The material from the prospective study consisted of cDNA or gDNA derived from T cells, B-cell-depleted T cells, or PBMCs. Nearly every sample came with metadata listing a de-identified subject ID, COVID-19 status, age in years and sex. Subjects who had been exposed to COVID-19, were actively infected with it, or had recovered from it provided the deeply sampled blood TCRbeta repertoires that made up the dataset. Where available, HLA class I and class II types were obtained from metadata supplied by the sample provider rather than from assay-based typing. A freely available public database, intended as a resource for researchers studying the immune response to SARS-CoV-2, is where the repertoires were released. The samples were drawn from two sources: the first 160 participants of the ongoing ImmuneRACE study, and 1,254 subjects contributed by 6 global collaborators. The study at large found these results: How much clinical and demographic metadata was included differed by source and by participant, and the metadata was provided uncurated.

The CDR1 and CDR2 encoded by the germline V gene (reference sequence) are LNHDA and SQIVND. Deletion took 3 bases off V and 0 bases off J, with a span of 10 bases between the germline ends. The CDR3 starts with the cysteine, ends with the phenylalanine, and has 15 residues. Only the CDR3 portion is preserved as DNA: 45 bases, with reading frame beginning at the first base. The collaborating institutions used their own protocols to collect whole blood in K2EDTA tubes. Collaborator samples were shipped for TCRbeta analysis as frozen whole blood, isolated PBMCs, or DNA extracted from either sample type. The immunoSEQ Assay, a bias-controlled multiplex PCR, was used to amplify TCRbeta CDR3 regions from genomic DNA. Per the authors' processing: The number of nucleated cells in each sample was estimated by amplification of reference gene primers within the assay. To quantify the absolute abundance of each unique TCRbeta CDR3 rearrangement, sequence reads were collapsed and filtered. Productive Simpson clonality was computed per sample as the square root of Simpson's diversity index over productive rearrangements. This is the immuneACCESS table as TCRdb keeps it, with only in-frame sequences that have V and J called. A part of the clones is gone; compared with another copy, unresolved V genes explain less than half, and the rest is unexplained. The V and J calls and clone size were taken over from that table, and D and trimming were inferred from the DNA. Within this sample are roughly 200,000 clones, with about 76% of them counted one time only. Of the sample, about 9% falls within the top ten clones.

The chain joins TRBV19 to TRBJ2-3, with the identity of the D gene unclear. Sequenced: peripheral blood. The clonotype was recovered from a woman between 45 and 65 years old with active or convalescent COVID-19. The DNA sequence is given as TGTGCCAGTAGTATTCGAGAACCTAGCACAGATACGCAGTATTTT. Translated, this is CASSIREPSTDTQYF.